Listed below are T cell receptor beta chains from one sample, sequenced in a study of blood T cell repertoires in COVID-19. Using immunoSEQ multiplex PCR, the repertoire was profiled, and TCRdb retains in-frame clones only, with some absent. This table has 300,000 or so clones, about 82% appearing once. The sequenced sample was peripheral blood. These receptor sequences come from a woman between 45 and 60 years old with acute or convalescent COVID-19. The CDR3 runs from the conserved cysteine through the conserved F or W. The D gene is left open where the match is weak. Expanded clones get a size class; other rows say once, few or many, or leave the size out.

clone_size	j_call	d_call	v_call	cdr3_nt	cdr3_aa
NA	TRBJ2-2	TRBD2	TRBV6-5	TGTGCCAGCAGTTACTCGACTAGCGGGACCGGGGAGCTGTTTTTT	CASSYSTSGTGELFF
NA	TRBJ2-7	NA	TRBV19	TGTGCCAGTAGTATAGCGGGGGGCATCCCTTCCTACGAGCAGTACTTC	CASSIAGGIPSYEQYF
once	TRBJ2-3	NA	TRBV7-2	TGTGCCAGCAGCTTAGTCGCAGGGACAGATACGCAGTATTTT	CASSLVAGTDTQYF
NA	TRBJ1-5	NA	TRBV19	TGTGCCAGTAGTAAACAGGATCAGCCCCAGCATTTT	CASSKQDQPQHF
NA	TRBJ1-2	NA	TRBV4-1	TGCGCCAGCAGCCAAGACTCCGGGGGGTTATATGGCTACACCTTC	CASSQDSGGLYGYTF
many	TRBJ2-7	NA	TRBV7-2	TGTGCCAGCAGCTTAGTGGCCAGGACCTACGAGCAGTACTTC	CASSLVARTYEQYF
NA	TRBJ2-5	NA	TRBV7-3	TGTGCCAGCAGCTCATCCGTTGGCTCGGAGACCCAGTACTTC	CASSSSVGSETQYF
NA	TRBJ2-1	NA	TRBV6-5	TGTGCCAGCAGGAAGCGGATTTACGCCTACAATGAGCAGTTCTTC	CASRKRIYAYNEQFF
NA	TRBJ2-3	TRBD2	TRBV11-2	TGTGCCAGCAGGACAGGACTAGCGGAACGCACAGATACGCAGTATTTT	CASRTGLAERTDTQYF
few	TRBJ2-5	TRBD1	TRBV6-5	TGTGCCAGCAGGGTTCCGGGACAGGGTACGGAGACCCAGTACTTC	CASRVPGQGTETQYF
NA	TRBJ1-4	TRBD1	TRBV5-1	TGCGCCAGCAGCTTGGCCCGGCAGGGGGGTGAAAAACTGTTTTTT	CASSLARQGGEKLFF
NA	TRBJ2-7	TRBD2	TRBV6-5	TGTGCCAGCAGCGGGGGGGCGAGGGACGAGCAGTACTTC	CASSGGARDEQYF
NA	TRBJ2-5	NA	TRBV19	TGTGCCAGTAGTCCCCGACAGACGGAGACCCAGTACTTC	CASSPRQTETQYF
few	TRBJ2-7	TRBD1	TRBV5-1	TGCGCCAGTAGAGGACAGGGGGCCTACGAGCAGTACTTC	CASRGQGAYEQYF
NA	TRBJ2-3	TRBD1	TRBV6-5	TGTGCCACCCAAACCGGGACAGGGCCTGATACGCAGTATTTT	CATQTGTGPDTQYF
NA	TRBJ2-3	NA	TRBV9	TGTGCCAGCAGCCCTAGGTCTGGGAGCACAGATACGCAGTATTTT	CASSPRSGSTDTQYF
NA	TRBJ2-1	TRBD2	TRBV29-1	TGCAGCGCCCCAGCGGGAGGGACACCGCATGAGCAGTTCTTC	CSAPAGGTPHEQFF
NA	TRBJ2-7	TRBD1	TRBV7-3	TGTGCCAGCAGCCGGGACAGGGCCTACGAGCAGTACTTC	CASSRDRAYEQYF
NA	TRBJ2-3	NA	TRBV19	TGTGCCAGTAGTAGTAGCGGAGCCAGCACAGATACGCAGTATTTT	CASSSSGASTDTQYF
NA	TRBJ2-5	NA	TRBV18	TGTGCCAGCTCAAAACGCGATGGGACCCAGTACTTC	CASSKRDGTQYF
NA	TRBJ1-1	TRBD1	TRBV30	TGTGCCTGGAGTGGTGGACAGGGGGAAGCTTTCTTT	CAWSGGQGEAFF
NA	TRBJ2-5	NA	TRBV5-1	TGCGCCAGCAGCGAGGAGCCCGCGTACCAAGAGACCCAGTACTTC	CASSEEPAYQETQYF
NA	TRBJ2-3	NA	TRBV19	TGTGCCAGTAGTATAATCAGGACAGATACGCAGTATTTT	CASSIIRTDTQYF
NA	TRBJ1-2	NA	TRBV28	TGTGCCAGCAAGAGCCAGGGGTGGTTTGGCTACACCTTC	CASKSQGWFGYTF
NA	TRBJ1-5	NA	TRBV18	TGTGCCAGCTCACCACAGGGGGTACGCCAGCCCCAGCATTTT	CASSPQGVRQPQHF
NA	TRBJ1-4	NA	TRBV6-5	TGTGCCAGCAGTTACGGGGGGAGAACAGAAAAACTGTTTTTT	CASSYGGRTEKLFF
NA	TRBJ2-7	NA	TRBV7-2	TGTGCCAGCAGCTTCCAACCAGGCTACGAGCAGTACTTC	CASSFQPGYEQYF
NA	TRBJ2-1	NA	TRBV30	TGTGCCTGGAGTGTAAAGAGCTCCTACAATGAGCAGTTCTTC	CAWSVKSSYNEQFF
NA	TRBJ2-3	NA	TRBV7-2	TGTGCCAGCAGCTACACAGAAGGAGATACGCAGTATTTT	CASSYTEGDTQYF
NA	TRBJ2-1	NA	TRBV4-2	TGTGCCAGCAGCCAAGATCTCGGGGATATGGCGTTCTTC	CASSQDLGDMAFF
NA	TRBJ2-1	TRBD2	TRBV7-2	TGTGCCAGCAGCTTAGCCGGGAGGATCAATGAGCAGTTCTTC	CASSLAGRINEQFF
NA	TRBJ2-1	TRBD2	TRBV9	TGTGCCAGCAGCGTACTAGCGGGAAGAAAGTTCTTC	CASSVLAGRKFF
NA	TRBJ1-5	NA	TRBV7-9	TGTGCCAGCAGTTTGGACACAACCCATCAGCCCCAGCATTTT	CASSLDTTHQPQHF
NA	TRBJ2-7	TRBD1	TRBV4-1	TGCGCCAGCAGCCAAGTAAGAGGGGGCCCCTACGAGCAGTACTTC	CASSQVRGGPYEQYF
NA	TRBJ2-3	TRBD2	TRBV18	TGTGCCAGCTCCCAAGCGGGATTATCACACGCAGATACGCAGTATTTT	CASSQAGLSHADTQYF
NA	TRBJ2-1	NA	TRBV9	TGTGCCAGCACCAAGGTGTGGTCAGGGTCCTACAATGAGCAGTTCTTC	CASTKVWSGSYNEQFF
NA	TRBJ2-7	TRBD2	TRBV7-8	TGTGTCAGCAGCTTAGGAAGCGGGAGGTACGAGCAGTACTTC	CVSSLGSGRYEQYF
NA	TRBJ2-4	TRBD2	TRBV28	TGTGCCAGCAGTGCCGGGACTAGTAATGACATTCAGTACTTC	CASSAGTSNDIQYF
once	TRBJ2-5	NA	TRBV7-2	TGTGCCAGCAGGGTGGGTGGAGGGAGAAGAGAGACCCAGTACTTC	CASRVGGGRRETQYF
NA	TRBJ1-3	NA	TRBV3-1/TRBV3-2	TGTGCCAGCACGACAGGACGGGGTGGAAACACCATATATTTT	CASTTGRGGNTIYF
once	TRBJ1-1	NA	TRBV5-1	TGCGCCAGCAGCGACACCCAGAACACTGAAGCTTTCTTT	CASSDTQNTEAFF
NA	TRBJ1-1	NA	TRBV11-3	TGTGCCAGCAGCTTAAACAGGGACACTGAAGCTTTCTTT	CASSLNRDTEAFF
NA	TRBJ1-3	TRBD1	TRBV28	TGTGCCAGCAGTTCTACAGGGGTGTACACCATATATTTT	CASSSTGVYTIYF
NA	TRBJ2-7	TRBD2	TRBV7-9	TGTGCCAGCAGCTCTCCCGGGGTAGCGGGAGGCAATTCGTATGAGCAGTACTTC	CASSSPGVAGGNSYEQYF
NA	TRBJ1-2	NA	TRBV30	TGTGCCTGGATGAGGCAGGGCGATGGCTACACCTTC	CAWMRQGDGYTF
NA	TRBJ2-1	TRBD2	TRBV3-1/TRBV3-2	TGTGCCAGCAGCCAAAGAGCGGGAGGGTTCTACAATGAGCAGTTCTTC	CASSQRAGGFYNEQFF
NA	TRBJ2-7	NA	TRBV27	TGTGCCAGCAGTTTAGGCCTAGCGAGGACCTACGAGCAGTACTTC	CASSLGLARTYEQYF
NA	TRBJ1-1	TRBD1	TRBV19	TGTGCCAGTAGTTTCCGGGACAGGGGAGGAGGGAACACTGAAGCTTTCTTT	CASSFRDRGGGNTEAFF
once	TRBJ1-2	TRBD1	TRBV10-3	TGTGCCATCAGTGAGGCGACCGGGACAGGGCACTATGGCTACACCTTC	CAISEATGTGHYGYTF
NA	TRBJ2-3	TRBD2	TRBV7-3	TGTGCCAGCAGCTCCGGACTAGCGGGAGTAGGAGATACGCAGTATTTT	CASSSGLAGVGDTQYF
NA	TRBJ1-2	NA	TRBV18	TGTGCCAGCTCTAACCCGGGCAGGGATATCTATGGCTACACCTTC	CASSNPGRDIYGYTF
NA	TRBJ1-1	NA	TRBV5-6	TGTGCCAGCAGCTTGGCCGGGGAGAACACTGAAGCTTTCTTT	CASSLAGENTEAFF
NA	TRBJ2-5	TRBD2	TRBV27	TGTGCCAGCAGTTTATACAGCGGGGACCAAGAGACCCAGTACTTC	CASSLYSGDQETQYF